The sequence of this TCR beta chain was determined in a study of T cells in Graves' hyperthyroidism and ophthalmopathy. Comments on this clonotype: What it recognizes is unknown.

Study results and caveats: A model built on 13 V-J features separated ophthalmopathy from stable hyperthyroidism. Ophthalmopathy, which appeared later, was predicted by the model a median roughly 6.4 months before onset.

Amplification of TCR beta CDR3 regions used RNA as the template. Primed by the HTBI set, a first-round RT-PCR was run on the TCR CDR3. TCRdb called the multiplex PCR reads again in MiXCR, with one record for every CDR3 protein. The data hold fewer than 500,000 distinct CDR3 sequences, with over 12% observed a single time. The sample consisted of blood. This receptor was identified in a man between 18 and 35 years old with Graves' ophthalmopathy.

CDR3 coding DNA: TGTGCCTGGAGTTCCTCGACAGTGCAGTACTTC. Its translation is CAWSSSTVQYF. The chain is built from TRBV30 and TRBJ2-7, with D possibly TRBD1 on 5 matching bases. The CDR3 length is 11 residues. Trimming cost V 2 bases and J 9 bases, with 11 bases left between them. CDR1 is GTSNPN, CDR2 SVGIG, per germline (reference sequence).